This T cell receptor beta chain appears in the sequencing data of a study of post-analysis software for immune sequencing data. Study observations and caveats: Patients had higher frequencies than controls of roughly 5 TRBV segments, including TRBV5-6, TRBV5-1 and TRBV20-1.

As concerns this clonotype: The antigen remains undetermined.

Germline assignment: CDR1 DFQATT and CDR2 SNEGSKA (reference sequence). This CDR3 is built from 17 residues. V trimming: 0 bases; J trimming: 1 base; junction bases outside the gene matches: 7. TCR beta cDNA libraries had unique molecular identifiers. TCRdb reprocessed the PCR reads via MiXCR and lists one record per CDR3 protein. The top ten hold roughly 4.4% of the sample, which has about 820,000 distinct CDR3 sequences, around 50% seen once. Sequencing was done on a sample of blood. The rearrangement joins TRBV20-1 to TRBJ2-3, with 10 bases fitting TRBD2. This sequence was found in a girl aged 10 to 17 with multiple sclerosis. CDR3 coding DNA: TGCAGTGCTAGAGAGCAGAAGCGGGGGGGCCGCACAGATACGCAGTATTTT. Translating gives CSAREQKRGGRTDTQYF.